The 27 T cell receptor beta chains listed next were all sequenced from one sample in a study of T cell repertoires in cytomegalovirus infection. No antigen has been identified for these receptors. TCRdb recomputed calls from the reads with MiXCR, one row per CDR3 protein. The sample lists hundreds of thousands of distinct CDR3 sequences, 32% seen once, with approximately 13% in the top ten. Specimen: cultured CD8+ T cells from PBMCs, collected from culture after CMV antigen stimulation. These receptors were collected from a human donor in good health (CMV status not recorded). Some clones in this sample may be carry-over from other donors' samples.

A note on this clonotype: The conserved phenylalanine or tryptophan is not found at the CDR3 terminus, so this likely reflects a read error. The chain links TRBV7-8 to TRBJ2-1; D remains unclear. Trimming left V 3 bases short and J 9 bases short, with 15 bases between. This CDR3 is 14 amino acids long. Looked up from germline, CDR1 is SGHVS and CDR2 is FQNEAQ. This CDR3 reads CASSFSTFVPEQFL. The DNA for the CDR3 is TGTGCCAGCAGCTTCTCGACTTTTGTCCCTGAGCAGTTCCTC.

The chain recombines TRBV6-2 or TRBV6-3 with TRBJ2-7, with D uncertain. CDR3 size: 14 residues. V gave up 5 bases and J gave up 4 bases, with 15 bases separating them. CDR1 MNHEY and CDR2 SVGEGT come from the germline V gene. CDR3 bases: TGTGCCAGCAGTCCCCCAGGAAACTCGTACGAGCAGTACGTC. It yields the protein CASSPPGNSYEQYV.

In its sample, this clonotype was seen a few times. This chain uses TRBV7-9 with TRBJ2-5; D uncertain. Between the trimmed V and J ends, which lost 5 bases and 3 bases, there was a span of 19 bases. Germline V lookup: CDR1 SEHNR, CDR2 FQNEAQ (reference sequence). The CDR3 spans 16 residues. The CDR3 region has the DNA TGTGCCAGCAGCCCCGGACCGAACCCCCTGAAAGAGACCCAGTACTTC. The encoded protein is CASSPGPNPLKETQYF.

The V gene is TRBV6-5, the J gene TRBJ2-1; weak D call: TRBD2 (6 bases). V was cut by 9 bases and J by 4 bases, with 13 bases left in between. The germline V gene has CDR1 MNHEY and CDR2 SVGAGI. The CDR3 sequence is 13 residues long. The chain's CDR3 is CASRRSGYNEQFF. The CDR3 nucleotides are TGTGCCAGTAGAAGGAGCGGGTACAATGAGCAGTTCTTC.

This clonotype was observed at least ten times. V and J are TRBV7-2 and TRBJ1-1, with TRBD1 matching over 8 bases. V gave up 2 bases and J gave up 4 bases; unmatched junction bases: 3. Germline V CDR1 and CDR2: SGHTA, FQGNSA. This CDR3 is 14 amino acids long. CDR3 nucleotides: TGTGCCAGCAGCTTATCAACAGGGGGCACTGAAGCTTTCTTT. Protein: CASSLSTGGTEAFF.

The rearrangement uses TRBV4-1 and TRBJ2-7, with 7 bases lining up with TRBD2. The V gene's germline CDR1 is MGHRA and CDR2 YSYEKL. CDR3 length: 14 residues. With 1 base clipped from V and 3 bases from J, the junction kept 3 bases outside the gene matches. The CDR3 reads CASSQAGDYYEQYF. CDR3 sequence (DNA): TGCGCCAGCAGCCAAGCGGGGGACTACTACGAGCAGTACTTC.

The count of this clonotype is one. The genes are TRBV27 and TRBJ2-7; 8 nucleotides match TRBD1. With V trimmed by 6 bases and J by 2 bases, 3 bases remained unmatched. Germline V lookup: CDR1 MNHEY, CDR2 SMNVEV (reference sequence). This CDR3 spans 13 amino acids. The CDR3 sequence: CASSDRGPYEQYF. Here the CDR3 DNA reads TGTGCCAGCAGCGACAGGGGACCCTACGAGCAGTACTTC.

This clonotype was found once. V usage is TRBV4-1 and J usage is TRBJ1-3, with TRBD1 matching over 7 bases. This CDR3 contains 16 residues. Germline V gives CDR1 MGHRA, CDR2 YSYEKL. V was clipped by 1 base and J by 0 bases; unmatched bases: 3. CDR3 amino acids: CASSQGQGGSGNTIYF. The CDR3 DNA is TGCGCCAGCAGCCAAGGGCAGGGGGGCTCTGGAAACACCATATATTTT.

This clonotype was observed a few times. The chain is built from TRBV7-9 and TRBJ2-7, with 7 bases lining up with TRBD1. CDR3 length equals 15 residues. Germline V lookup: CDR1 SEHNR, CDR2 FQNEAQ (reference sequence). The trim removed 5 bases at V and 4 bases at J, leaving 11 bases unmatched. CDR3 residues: CASSGVKGTVYEQYV. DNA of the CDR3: TGTGCCAGCAGCGGGGTAAAGGGGACAGTATACGAGCAGTACGTC.

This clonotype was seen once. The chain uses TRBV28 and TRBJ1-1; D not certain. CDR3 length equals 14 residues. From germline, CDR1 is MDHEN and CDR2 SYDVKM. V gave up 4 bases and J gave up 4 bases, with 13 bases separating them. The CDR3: CASSYLDGGTEAFF. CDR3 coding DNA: TGTGCCAGCAGTTACTTAGACGGAGGCACTGAAGCTTTCTTT.

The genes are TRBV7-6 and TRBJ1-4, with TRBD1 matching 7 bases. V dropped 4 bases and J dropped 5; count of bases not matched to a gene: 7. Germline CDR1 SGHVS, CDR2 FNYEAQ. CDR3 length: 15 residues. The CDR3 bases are TGTGCCAGCAGCTCTTCCGGGACAGCGAATGAAAAACTGTTTTTT. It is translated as CASSSSGTANEKLFF.

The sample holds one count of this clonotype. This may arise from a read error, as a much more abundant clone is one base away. The CDR3 sequence: CASSLNLAGGSGYTF. In DNA, the CDR3 is TGTGCCAGCAGCTTAAACCTCGCAGGGGGGAGTGGCTACACCTTC. The chain joins TRBV7-6 to TRBJ1-2; 7 bases align to TRBD1. V trimming: 2 bases; J trimming: 7 bases; junction bases outside the gene matches: 10. The germline CDR1 and CDR2 sequences are SGHVS and FNYEAQ. The CDR3 is 15 amino acids. Together with reference TRBV7-6 and TRBJ1-2, the CDR3 gives the full variable domain: GAGVSQSPRYKVTKRGQDVALRCDPISGHVSLYWYRQALGQGPEFLTYFNYEAQQDKSGLPNDRFSAERPEGSISTLTIQRTEQRDSAMYRCASSLNLAGGSGYTFGSGTRLTVV.

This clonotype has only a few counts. The CDR3 is CASSVSTRTDYNEQFF. The CDR3 nucleotides read TGTGCCAGCAGTGTCTCTACCAGGACAGACTACAATGAGCAGTTCTTC. The V call is TRBV2, the J call TRBJ2-1, with D possibly TRBD1 on 6 matching bases. CDR1 and CDR2 (germline): SNHLY, FYNNEI. The CDR3 extends over 16 amino acids. V was shortened by 4 bases and J by 3 bases, with 16 bases between the two germline ends.

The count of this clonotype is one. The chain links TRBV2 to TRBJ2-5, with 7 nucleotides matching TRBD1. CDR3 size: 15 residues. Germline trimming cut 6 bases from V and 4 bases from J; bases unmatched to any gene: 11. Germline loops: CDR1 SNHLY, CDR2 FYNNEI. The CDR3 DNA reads TGTGCCAGCAGCCTCACAGGGGATGGTATAGAGACCCAGTACTTC. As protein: CASSLTGDGIETQYF. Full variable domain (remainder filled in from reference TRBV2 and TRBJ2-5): EPEVTQTPSHQVTQMGQEVILRCVPISNHLYFYWYRQILGQKVEFLVSFYNNEISEKSEIFDDQFSVERPDGSNFTLKIRSTKLEDSAMYFCASSLTGDGIETQYFGPGTRLLVL.

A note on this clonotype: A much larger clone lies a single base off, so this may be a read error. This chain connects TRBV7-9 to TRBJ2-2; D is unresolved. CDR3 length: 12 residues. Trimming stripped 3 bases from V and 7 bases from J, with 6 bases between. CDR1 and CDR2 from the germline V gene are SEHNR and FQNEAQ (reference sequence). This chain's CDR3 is CASSFENGELFF. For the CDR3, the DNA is TGTGCCAGCAGCTTCGAGAACGGGGAGCTGTTTTTT.

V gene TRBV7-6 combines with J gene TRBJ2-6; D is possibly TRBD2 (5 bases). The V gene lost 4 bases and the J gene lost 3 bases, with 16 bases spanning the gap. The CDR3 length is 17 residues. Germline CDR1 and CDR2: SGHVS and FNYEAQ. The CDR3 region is CASSSRSEGFGANVLTF. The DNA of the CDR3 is TGTGCCAGCAGCTCCCGCTCAGAGGGCTTTGGGGCCAACGTCCTGACTTTC.

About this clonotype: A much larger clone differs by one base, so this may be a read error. CDR3 nucleotide sequence: TGTGCCAGCAACGAGGCAGGGGCCCCCTACAATGAGCAGTTCTTC. Translated, it gives CASNEAGAPYNEQFF. J is TRBJ2-1 and V is TRBV12-3 or TRBV12-4, with D tentatively TRBD1 (6 bases). Trimming left V 7 bases short and J 2 bases short, with 15 bases between. The CDR3 runs 15 residues.

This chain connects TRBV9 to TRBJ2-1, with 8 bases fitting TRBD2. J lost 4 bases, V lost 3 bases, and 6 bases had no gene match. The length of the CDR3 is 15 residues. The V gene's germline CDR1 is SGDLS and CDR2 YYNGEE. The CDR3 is CASSDGGASYNEQFF. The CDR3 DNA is TGTGCCAGCAGCGACGGGGGGGCCTCGTACAATGAGCAGTTCTTC.

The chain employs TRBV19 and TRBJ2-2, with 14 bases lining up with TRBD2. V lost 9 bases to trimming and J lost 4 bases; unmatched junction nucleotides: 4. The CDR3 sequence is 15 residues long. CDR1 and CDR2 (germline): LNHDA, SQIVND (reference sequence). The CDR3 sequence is CASRTSGGTTGELFF. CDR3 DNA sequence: TGTGCCAGCAGGACTAGCGGGGGGACCACCGGGGAGCTGTTTTTT.

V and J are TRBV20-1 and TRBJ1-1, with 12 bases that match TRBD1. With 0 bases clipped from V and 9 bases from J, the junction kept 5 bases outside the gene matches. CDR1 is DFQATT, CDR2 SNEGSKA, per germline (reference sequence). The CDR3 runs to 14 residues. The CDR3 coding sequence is TGCAGTGCTAGAGAAAGGGACAGGGGGCTCCAAGCTTTCTTT. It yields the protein CSARERDRGLQAFF.

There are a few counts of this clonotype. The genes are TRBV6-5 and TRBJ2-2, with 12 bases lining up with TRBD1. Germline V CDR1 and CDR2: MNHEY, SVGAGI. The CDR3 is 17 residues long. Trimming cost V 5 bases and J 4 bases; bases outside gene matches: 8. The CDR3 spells CASSTPGQGAFTGELFF. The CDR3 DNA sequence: TGTGCCAGCAGTACTCCGGGACAGGGGGCGTTCACCGGGGAGCTGTTTTTT.

The CDR3 reads CASSSYSGEESYEQYV. CDR3 nucleotides: TGTGCCAGCAGTTCCTATAGCGGGGAGGAATCCTACGAGCAGTACGTC. The chain recombines TRBV28 with TRBJ2-7, with 8 bases matching TRBD2. Trimming cost V 4 bases and J 1 base; bases outside gene matches: 9. The germline gives CDR1 MDHEN, CDR2 SYDVKM. The CDR3 totals 16 residues.

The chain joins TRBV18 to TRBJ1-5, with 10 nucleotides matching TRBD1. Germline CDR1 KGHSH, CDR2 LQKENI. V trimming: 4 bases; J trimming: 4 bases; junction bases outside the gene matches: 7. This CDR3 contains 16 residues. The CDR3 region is CASSLGQGMENQPQHF. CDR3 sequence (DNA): TGTGCCAGCTCACTGGGACAGGGGATGGAAAATCAGCCCCAGCATTTT.

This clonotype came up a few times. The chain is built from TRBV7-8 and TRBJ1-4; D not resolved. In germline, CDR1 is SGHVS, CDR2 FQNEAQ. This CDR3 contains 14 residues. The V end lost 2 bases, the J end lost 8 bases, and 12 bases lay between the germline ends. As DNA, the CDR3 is TGTGCCAGCAGCTTAAGGCGCACGAACGAAAAACTGTTTTTT. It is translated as CASSLRRTNEKLFF.

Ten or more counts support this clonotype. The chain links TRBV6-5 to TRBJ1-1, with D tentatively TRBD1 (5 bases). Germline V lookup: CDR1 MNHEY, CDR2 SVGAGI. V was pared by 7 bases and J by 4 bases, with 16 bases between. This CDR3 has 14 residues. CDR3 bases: TGTGCCAGCAACGGGGGGGTTGGTGTCACTGAAGCTTTCTTT. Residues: CASNGGVGVTEAFF.

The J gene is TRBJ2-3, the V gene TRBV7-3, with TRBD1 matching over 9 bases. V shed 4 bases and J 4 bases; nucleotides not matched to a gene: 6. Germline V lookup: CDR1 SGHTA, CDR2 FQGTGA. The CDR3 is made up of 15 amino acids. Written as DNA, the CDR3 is TGTGCCAGCAGCTCCCGGGACAGGGTGCCAGATACGCAGTATTTT. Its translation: CASSSRDRVPDTQYF.

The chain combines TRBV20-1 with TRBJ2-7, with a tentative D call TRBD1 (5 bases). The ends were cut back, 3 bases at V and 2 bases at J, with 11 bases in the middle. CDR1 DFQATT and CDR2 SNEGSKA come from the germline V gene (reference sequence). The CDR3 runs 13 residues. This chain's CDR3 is CSARGQAAYEQYV. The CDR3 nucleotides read TGCAGTGCTAGGGGGCAGGCCGCCTACGAGCAGTACGTC.